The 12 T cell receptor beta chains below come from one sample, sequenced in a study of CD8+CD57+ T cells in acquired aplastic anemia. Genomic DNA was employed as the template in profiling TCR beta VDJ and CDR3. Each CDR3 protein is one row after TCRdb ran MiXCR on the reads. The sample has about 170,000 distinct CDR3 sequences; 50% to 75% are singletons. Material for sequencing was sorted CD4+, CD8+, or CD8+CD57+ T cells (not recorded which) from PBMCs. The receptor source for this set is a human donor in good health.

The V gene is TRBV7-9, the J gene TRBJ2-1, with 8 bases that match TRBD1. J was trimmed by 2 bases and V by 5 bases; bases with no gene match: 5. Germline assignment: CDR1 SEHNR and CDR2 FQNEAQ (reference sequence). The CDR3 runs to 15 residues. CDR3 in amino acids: CASSVDRVPYNEQFF. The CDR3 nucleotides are TGTGCCAGCAGCGTGGACAGGGTTCCCTACAATGAGCAGTTCTTC. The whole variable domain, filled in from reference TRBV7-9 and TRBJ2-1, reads DTGVSQNPRHKITKRGQNVTFRCDPISEHNRLYWYRQTLGQGPEFLTYFQNEAQLEKSRLLSDRFSAERPKGSFSTLEIQRTEQGDSAMYLCASSVDRVPYNEQFFGPGTRLTVL.

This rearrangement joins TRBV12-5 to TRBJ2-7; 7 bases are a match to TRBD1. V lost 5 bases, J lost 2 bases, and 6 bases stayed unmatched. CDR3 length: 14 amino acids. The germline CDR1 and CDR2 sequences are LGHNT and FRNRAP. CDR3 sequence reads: CASGNHRGTYEQYF. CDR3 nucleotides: TGTGCTAGTGGTAATCACAGGGGCACCTACGAGCAGTACTTC.

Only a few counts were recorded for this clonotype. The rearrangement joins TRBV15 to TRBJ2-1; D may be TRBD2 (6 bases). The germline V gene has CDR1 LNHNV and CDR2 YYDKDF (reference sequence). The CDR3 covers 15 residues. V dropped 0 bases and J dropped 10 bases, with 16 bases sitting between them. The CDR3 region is CATSRERTTTGEQFF. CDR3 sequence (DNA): TGTGCCACCAGCAGAGAACGGACTACCACGGGGGAGCAGTTCTTC.

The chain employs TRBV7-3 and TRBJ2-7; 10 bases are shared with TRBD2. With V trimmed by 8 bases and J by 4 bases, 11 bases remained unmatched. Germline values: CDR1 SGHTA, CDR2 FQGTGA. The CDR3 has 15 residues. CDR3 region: CASSNASGGIYEQYF. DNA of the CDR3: TGTGCCAGCTCAAATGCTAGCGGGGGTATTTACGAGCAGTACTTC.

The DNA for the CDR3 is TGTGCCAGCAGCTCCCCGTCGGAGACTGAAGCTTTCTTT. It specifies CASSSPSETEAFF. The V and J genes are TRBV7-9 and TRBJ1-1; no firm D call. CDR1 is SEHNR and CDR2 is FQNEAQ in the germline V gene (reference sequence). The CDR3 length is 13 residues. Trimming removed 4 bases from V and 5 bases from J, with 11 bases in between.

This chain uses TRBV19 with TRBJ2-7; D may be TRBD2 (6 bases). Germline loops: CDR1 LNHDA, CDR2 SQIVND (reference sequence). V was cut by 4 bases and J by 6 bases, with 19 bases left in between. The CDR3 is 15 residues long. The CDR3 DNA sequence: TGTGCCAGTAGTAAGGCCCCTTGGTCTAGCGTCGAGCAGTACTTC. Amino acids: CASSKAPWSSVEQYF.

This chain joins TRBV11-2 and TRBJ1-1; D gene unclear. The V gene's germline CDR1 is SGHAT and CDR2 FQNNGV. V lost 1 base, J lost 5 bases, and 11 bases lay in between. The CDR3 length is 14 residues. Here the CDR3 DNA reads TGTGCCAGCAGCTTAGTGAACCGGGTGACTGAAGCTTTCTTT. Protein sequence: CASSLVNRVTEAFF.

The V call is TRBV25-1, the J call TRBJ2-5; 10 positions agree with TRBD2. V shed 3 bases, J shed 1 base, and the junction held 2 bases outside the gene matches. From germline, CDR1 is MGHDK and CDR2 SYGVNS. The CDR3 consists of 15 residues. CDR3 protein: CASSESGRGQETQYF. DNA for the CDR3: TGTGCCAGCAGTGAGAGCGGGAGGGGCCAAGAGACCCAGTACTTC.

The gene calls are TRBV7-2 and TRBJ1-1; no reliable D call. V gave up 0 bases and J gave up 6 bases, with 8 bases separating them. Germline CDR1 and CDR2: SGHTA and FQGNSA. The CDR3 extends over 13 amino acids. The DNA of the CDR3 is TGTGCCAGCAGCTTAGCCAGGCACTCTGAAGCTTTCTTT. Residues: CASSLARHSEAFF.

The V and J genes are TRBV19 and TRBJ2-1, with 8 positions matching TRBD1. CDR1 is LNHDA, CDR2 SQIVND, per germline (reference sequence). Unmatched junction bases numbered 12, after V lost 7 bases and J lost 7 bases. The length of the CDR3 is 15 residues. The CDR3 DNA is TGTGCCAGTACTCCCCTGGACAGGGCGGGGAATGAGCAGTTCTTC. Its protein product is CASTPLDRAGNEQFF.

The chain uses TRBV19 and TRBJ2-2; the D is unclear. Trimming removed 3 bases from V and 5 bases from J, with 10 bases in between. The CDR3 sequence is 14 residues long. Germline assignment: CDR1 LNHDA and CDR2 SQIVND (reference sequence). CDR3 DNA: TGTGCCAGTAGTATCCGGACGGAAACCGGGGAGCTGTTTTTT. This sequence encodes CASSIRTETGELFF.

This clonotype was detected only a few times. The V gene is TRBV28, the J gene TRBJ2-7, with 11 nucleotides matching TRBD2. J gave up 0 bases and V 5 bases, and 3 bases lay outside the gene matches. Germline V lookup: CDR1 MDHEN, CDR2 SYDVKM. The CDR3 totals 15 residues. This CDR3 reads CASSPTSGSSYEQYF. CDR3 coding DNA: TGTGCCAGCAGTCCTACTAGCGGGAGCTCCTACGAGCAGTACTTC.